A selection of T cell receptor beta chains follows, all from one sample in a study of blood T cell repertoires in COVID-19. TCRdb's copy holds only in-frame clones and misses some; the assay was immunoSEQ multiplex PCR. This sample has some 250,000 clones, with over 65% found just once. The sequencing sample was made of peripheral blood. The source is a woman aged 80 or older with acute or convalescent COVID-19. CDR3s include the opening cysteine and the closing phenylalanine or tryptophan. Each record gives: J gene, D gene, V gene, clone size, CDR3 DNA, CDR3 protein. D genes are given only for firm matches. The size of a clone is reported for some rows only, either as once, few or many, or as a class for expanded clones.

j_gene: TRBJ2-3
d_gene: TRBD2
v_gene: TRBV2
abundance: few
CDR3nt: TGTGCCAGCAGTCAGACTAGCGGGAGAGATACGCAGTATTTT
CDR3aa: CASSQTSGRDTQYF

j_gene: TRBJ2-7
d_gene: -
v_gene: TRBV27
abundance: -
CDR3nt: TGTGCCAGCAGACTACTCCGGGACTCCCCCTACGAGCAGTACTTC
CDR3aa: CASRLLRDSPYEQYF

j_gene: TRBJ2-2
d_gene: TRBD2
v_gene: TRBV7-3
abundance: -
CDR3nt: TGTGCCAGCAGCCCAAGCGGGACGACAAACACCGGGGAGCTGTTTTTT
CDR3aa: CASSPSGTTNTGELFF

j_gene: TRBJ2-1
d_gene: -
v_gene: TRBV5-1
abundance: -
CDR3nt: TGCGCCAGCAGCTCCCGCGAGCACAATGAGCAGTTCTTC
CDR3aa: CASSSREHNEQFF

j_gene: TRBJ2-5
d_gene: TRBD1
v_gene: TRBV25-1
abundance: -
CDR3nt: TGTGCCAGCACCCGGACAGGGTATGAGACCCAGTACTTC
CDR3aa: CASTRTGYETQYF

j_gene: TRBJ2-7
d_gene: TRBD2
v_gene: TRBV5-4
abundance: -
CDR3nt: TGTGCCAGCAGCGCCGGGGGAAGCGGGATCGACGAGCAGTACTTC
CDR3aa: CASSAGGSGIDEQYF

j_gene: TRBJ2-5
d_gene: -
v_gene: TRBV11-3
abundance: -
CDR3nt: TGTGCCAGCAGCCCTCCCTTACCCGCTCATCAAGCCATACAAGAGACCCAGTACTTC
CDR3aa: CASSPPLPAHQAIQETQYF

j_gene: TRBJ1-5
d_gene: TRBD1
v_gene: TRBV6-1
abundance: -
CDR3nt: TGTGCCAGCAGTGACGGGACAGGGATGTCTCAGCCCCAGCATTTT
CDR3aa: CASSDGTGMSQPQHF

j_gene: TRBJ1-4
d_gene: -
v_gene: TRBV7-6
abundance: -
CDR3nt: TGTGCCAGCAGCTTAGAAGGCCAGGCCTCTAAACTGTTTTTT
CDR3aa: CASSLEGQASKLFF

j_gene: TRBJ1-1
d_gene: -
v_gene: TRBV5-1
abundance: -
CDR3nt: TGCGCCAGCAGCTTGTCGGGGGGACAGAACACTGAAGCTTTCTTT
CDR3aa: CASSLSGGQNTEAFF

j_gene: TRBJ2-1
d_gene: TRBD1
v_gene: TRBV2
abundance: few
CDR3nt: TGTGCCAGCAGTGGTGACAGGGTGGGGCTCTTC
CDR3aa: CASSGDRVGLF

j_gene: TRBJ2-7
d_gene: TRBD1
v_gene: TRBV7-8
abundance: -
CDR3nt: TGTGCCAGCAGCTTGGGGGGACAGGGGTCTTACGAGCAGTACTTC
CDR3aa: CASSLGGQGSYEQYF

j_gene: TRBJ1-2
d_gene: TRBD1
v_gene: TRBV4-3
abundance: -
CDR3nt: TGCGCCAGCAGCCAAGAGTGGGGGCAGGGGGCGCATGGCTACACCTTC
CDR3aa: CASSQEWGQGAHGYTF

j_gene: TRBJ1-2
d_gene: TRBD1
v_gene: TRBV18
abundance: once
CDR3nt: TGTGCCAGCTCACCGGGACAGGGGTATGGATATGGCTACACCTTC
CDR3aa: CASSPGQGYGYGYTF

j_gene: TRBJ2-1
d_gene: TRBD2
v_gene: TRBV7-2
abundance: -
CDR3nt: TGTGCCAGCAGCCCCCTAGCGGGGGGGCGTGCCAATGAGCAGTTCTTC
CDR3aa: CASSPLAGGRANEQFF

j_gene: TRBJ1-2
d_gene: TRBD1
v_gene: TRBV5-4
abundance: few
CDR3nt: TGTGCCAGCAGCTTGGGCTTTTGGGACAGGACCACTGATGGCTACACCTTC
CDR3aa: CASSLGFWDRTTDGYTF

j_gene: TRBJ2-1
d_gene: -
v_gene: TRBV4-2
abundance: -
CDR3nt: TGTGCCAGCAGCCAAGTCCGGGGGAATGAGCAGTTCTTC
CDR3aa: CASSQVRGNEQFF

j_gene: TRBJ1-2
d_gene: TRBD1
v_gene: TRBV6-5
abundance: few
CDR3nt: TGTGCCAGCAGACGGACAGGGCAACTCCATGGCTACACCTTC
CDR3aa: CASRRTGQLHGYTF

j_gene: TRBJ2-3
d_gene: -
v_gene: TRBV6-5
abundance: -
CDR3nt: TGTGCCAGCCTAGCCCCCAGAGGTACGCAGTATTTT
CDR3aa: CASLAPRGTQYF

j_gene: TRBJ2-1
d_gene: -
v_gene: TRBV3-1/TRBV3-2
abundance: once
CDR3nt: TGTGCCAGCAGCCAACTAGCCCTAAATAGGAATGAGCAGTTCTTC
CDR3aa: CASSQLALNRNEQFF

j_gene: TRBJ2-5
d_gene: TRBD2
v_gene: TRBV7-6
abundance: -
CDR3nt: TGTGCCAGCAGCTTAGCCCCCCCGGCGCGGGAGGGCCTCCTACAAGAGACCCAGTACTTC
CDR3aa: CASSLAPPAREGLLQETQYF

j_gene: TRBJ1-2
d_gene: -
v_gene: TRBV27
abundance: -
CDR3nt: TGTGCCAGCAGTCCGTCAGGGCAGGGCCTCTATGGCTACACCTTC
CDR3aa: CASSPSGQGLYGYTF

j_gene: TRBJ2-3
d_gene: -
v_gene: TRBV4-2
abundance: few
CDR3nt: TGTGCCAGCAGCCAAGTCGCCTCAGGGGAAGGGATGCGCACAGATACGCAGTATTTT
CDR3aa: CASSQVASGEGMRTDTQYF

j_gene: TRBJ2-7
d_gene: -
v_gene: TRBV9
abundance: few
CDR3nt: TGTGCCAGCAGCGTAGAGACAGGCCTCGAGCAGTACTTC
CDR3aa: CASSVETGLEQYF

j_gene: TRBJ1-2
d_gene: TRBD1
v_gene: TRBV29-1
abundance: few
CDR3nt: TGCAGCGCCTGGACAGGGGGCAATGGCTACACCTTC
CDR3aa: CSAWTGGNGYTF

j_gene: TRBJ1-2
d_gene: -
v_gene: TRBV19
abundance: -
CDR3nt: TGTGCCAGTAGTATAGATCTCGTCACAGCTGCAGCTAACTATGGCTACACCTTC
CDR3aa: CASSIDLVTAAANYGYTF

j_gene: TRBJ2-7
d_gene: TRBD1
v_gene: TRBV6-5
abundance: -
CDR3nt: TGTGCCAGCACAAAACCGACAGGGGGTGCCTACGAGCAGTACTTC
CDR3aa: CASTKPTGGAYEQYF

j_gene: TRBJ1-2
d_gene: -
v_gene: TRBV27
abundance: -
CDR3nt: TGTGCCAGCAGTTTATCTACCCTCCTCGGACAGCCGGATGGCTACACCTTC
CDR3aa: CASSLSTLLGQPDGYTF

j_gene: TRBJ2-1
d_gene: -
v_gene: TRBV9
abundance: -
CDR3nt: TGTGCCAGCAGCCCCCAAGGGGGATTCAATGAGCAGTTCTTC
CDR3aa: CASSPQGGFNEQFF

j_gene: TRBJ2-7
d_gene: TRBD1
v_gene: TRBV10-1
abundance: few
CDR3nt: TGCGCCAGCAGTGAGTCGGCACAGGGGTTTGACTACGAGCAGTACTTC
CDR3aa: CASSESAQGFDYEQYF

j_gene: TRBJ1-2
d_gene: TRBD1
v_gene: TRBV6-5
abundance: -
CDR3nt: TGTGCCAGCACCCTCCAGGGGGCGTCGGGGTATGGCTACACCTTC
CDR3aa: CASTLQGASGYGYTF

j_gene: TRBJ2-5
d_gene: -
v_gene: TRBV20-1
abundance: -
CDR3nt: TGCAGTGCTAGTGCAGGTCTGCAAGAGACCCAGTACTTC
CDR3aa: CSASAGLQETQYF

j_gene: TRBJ1-1
d_gene: -
v_gene: TRBV15
abundance: -
CDR3nt: TGTGCCACCAGCAGAGATGGAGGACCGTTTGAAGCTTTCTTT
CDR3aa: CATSRDGGPFEAFF

j_gene: TRBJ1-4
d_gene: TRBD1
v_gene: TRBV5-8
abundance: -
CDR3nt: TGTGCCAGCAGGGACAGGGGGTATGAAAAACTGTTTTTT
CDR3aa: CASRDRGYEKLFF

j_gene: TRBJ2-3
d_gene: -
v_gene: TRBV24-1
abundance: -
CDR3nt: TGTGCCACCAGGGACACCACAGATACGCAGTATTTT
CDR3aa: CATRDTTDTQYF

j_gene: TRBJ1-1
d_gene: TRBD1
v_gene: TRBV2
abundance: -
CDR3nt: TGTGCCAGCAGTTCCAGGACAGGGGGTGGCACTGAAGCTTTCTTT
CDR3aa: CASSSRTGGGTEAFF

j_gene: TRBJ2-3
d_gene: -
v_gene: TRBV6-5
abundance: -
CDR3nt: TGTGCCAGCAGTCTAGGGGGTCGGACAGATACGCAGTATTTT
CDR3aa: CASSLGGRTDTQYF

j_gene: TRBJ1-2
d_gene: -
v_gene: TRBV30
abundance: many
CDR3nt: TGTGCCTGGAGTAGCAGGTGGGGGCCTGGGTATGGCTACACCTTC
CDR3aa: CAWSSRWGPGYGYTF

j_gene: TRBJ1-6
d_gene: -
v_gene: TRBV11-3
abundance: -
CDR3nt: TGTGCCAGCAGCTTCGGGGGGGATAGGGGCAGTGCCAATTCACCCCTCCACTTT
CDR3aa: CASSFGGDRGSANSPLHF

j_gene: TRBJ2-5
d_gene: -
v_gene: TRBV5-6
abundance: -
CDR3nt: TGTGCCAGCAGCTGGTATAAGCCACGAGAGACCCAGTACTTC
CDR3aa: CASSWYKPRETQYF

j_gene: TRBJ2-1
d_gene: TRBD2
v_gene: TRBV3-1/TRBV3-2
abundance: -
CDR3nt: TGTGCCAGCAGCCAAGACTTAGCGGGTGGCTACAATGAGCAGTTCTTC
CDR3aa: CASSQDLAGGYNEQFF

j_gene: TRBJ2-2
d_gene: TRBD1
v_gene: TRBV5-4
abundance: -
CDR3nt: TGTGCCAGCAGCTCCACCGGGACAGGGAGCCCCGGGGAGCTGTTTTTT
CDR3aa: CASSSTGTGSPGELFF

j_gene: TRBJ2-3
d_gene: -
v_gene: TRBV5-6
abundance: -
CDR3nt: TGTGCCAGCAGCTTGGCGGGGATTAGCACAGATACGCAGTATTTT
CDR3aa: CASSLAGISTDTQYF

j_gene: TRBJ1-2
d_gene: -
v_gene: TRBV6-5
abundance: few
CDR3nt: TGTGCCAGTGCCGACAGGCCCCACTATGGCTACACCTTC
CDR3aa: CASADRPHYGYTF

j_gene: TRBJ1-1
d_gene: -
v_gene: TRBV2
abundance: -
CDR3nt: TGTGCCAGCACCCCCACAGAAAACACTGAAGCTTTCTTT
CDR3aa: CASTPTENTEAFF

j_gene: TRBJ2-1
d_gene: TRBD1
v_gene: TRBV6-5
abundance: -
CDR3nt: TGTGCCTCACGCGACCTGACAGGGGGCAATGAGCAGTTCTTC
CDR3aa: CASRDLTGGNEQFF

j_gene: TRBJ1-1
d_gene: TRBD1
v_gene: TRBV5-6
abundance: -
CDR3nt: TGTGCCAGCAGCTCAGGGGGTGGGGATACTGAAGCTTTCTTT
CDR3aa: CASSSGGGDTEAFF

j_gene: TRBJ1-2
d_gene: -
v_gene: TRBV5-4
abundance: -
CDR3nt: TGTGCCAGCAGTACGGGAGCGGGGGGGGACTATGGCTACACCTTC
CDR3aa: CASSTGAGGDYGYTF

j_gene: TRBJ2-5
d_gene: -
v_gene: TRBV11-3
abundance: -
CDR3nt: TGTGCCAGCAGCTTTTCTTCTCAGGAGACCCAGTACTTC
CDR3aa: CASSFSSQETQYF

j_gene: TRBJ1-6
d_gene: -
v_gene: TRBV5-1
abundance: -
CDR3nt: TGCGCCAGCAGCTTAGAGGTCGGAGCTAATTCACCCCTCCACTTT
CDR3aa: CASSLEVGANSPLHF

j_gene: TRBJ2-2
d_gene: TRBD2
v_gene: TRBV5-4
abundance: -
CDR3nt: TGTGCCAGCAGCTTCGGGGGGAGGGACACCGGGGAGCTGTTTTTT
CDR3aa: CASSFGGRDTGELFF

j_gene: TRBJ2-1
d_gene: TRBD1
v_gene: TRBV19
abundance: -
CDR3nt: TGTGCCAGTACGGGACAGGGGGCTCGGAATGAGCAGTTCTTC
CDR3aa: CASTGQGARNEQFF

j_gene: TRBJ1-2
d_gene: TRBD1
v_gene: TRBV29-1
abundance: -
CDR3nt: TGCAGCGTTGAAGCCCCCGCGGACAGGTACCCTATGTTTAGCTACACCTTC
CDR3aa: CSVEAPADRYPMFSYTF

j_gene: TRBJ1-1
d_gene: -
v_gene: TRBV3-1/TRBV3-2
abundance: many
CDR3nt: TGTGCCAGCAGCCAAGGGGGGGGAGCGATGAACACTGAAGCTTTCTTT
CDR3aa: CASSQGGGAMNTEAFF

j_gene: TRBJ1-2
d_gene: -
v_gene: TRBV7-9
abundance: -
CDR3nt: TGTGCCAGCAGCTTTCTTAAGGGGGATGGACCCTATGGCTACACCTTC
CDR3aa: CASSFLKGDGPYGYTF

j_gene: TRBJ1-5
d_gene: TRBD1
v_gene: TRBV2
abundance: -
CDR3nt: TGTGCCAGCAGTGAGTCAGGGGGCAGAAGCAATCAGCCCCAGCATTTT
CDR3aa: CASSESGGRSNQPQHF

j_gene: TRBJ2-7
d_gene: -
v_gene: TRBV7-9
abundance: -
CDR3nt: TGTGCCAGCAGCTTAGGCGGCCCAGGGCCCTCCTACGAGCAGTACTTC
CDR3aa: CASSLGGPGPSYEQYF

j_gene: TRBJ2-1
d_gene: TRBD2
v_gene: TRBV6-5
abundance: -
CDR3nt: TGTGCCAGCAAAAGCGGGAGGGCCATGGATGAGCAGTTCTTC
CDR3aa: CASKSGRAMDEQFF

j_gene: TRBJ1-2
d_gene: TRBD1
v_gene: TRBV12-3/TRBV12-4
abundance: few
CDR3nt: TGTGCCAGCAGTTTAGTTAACAGGGGGCCTCACACCTTC
CDR3aa: CASSLVNRGPHTF